This T cell receptor beta chain comes out of a study of tumor-infiltrating lymphocytes in primary liver carcinoma. About the study: Among the tumors, stages were T1-T3 N0M0 and sizes roughly 4.2 to 11 cm.

Study findings and constraints: Blood had a significantly lower top-250-clone fraction than tumors did (p = 0.039).

Concerning this clonotype: The antigen is unknown. Germline is not matched at one junction end, which may reflect a read error.

From 500 ng total RNA, TCR beta cDNA was generated with a primer in the constant region. Three-round nested multiplex PCR performed with slightly modified ARM-PCR produced the TCR beta libraries. Investigators reported that the first two PCR rounds, at around 11 cycles each, used TRBV1-TRBV30 forward primers with a C-beta reverse primer. One entry per CDR3 protein, called by TCRdb with MiXCR from the multiplex PCR reads. The sample lists 100,000 or so distinct CDR3 sequences; approximately 78% were seen once. CDR3 size: 13 residues. Germline CDR1 is SGHAT and CDR2 is FQDESV (reference sequence). Unsorted bulk tissue of roughly 18-32 mg yielded co-extracted RNA and DNA. Per tumor, sampling covered five separate regions.

This clonotype was obtained from a man aged 40-49 years with primary liver carcinoma and hepatitis B virus infection. Sequencing used liver tumor tissue from sampling region 3. The subset: tumor region T3, left-lateral pole. The chain has TRBV11-1 and TRBJ2-7; 7 nucleotides agree with TRBD1. The CDR3 here is CASRGKRSCEQYF. DNA of the CDR3: TGCGCCAGCAGGGGGAAGCGATCCTGCGAGCAGTATTTC.